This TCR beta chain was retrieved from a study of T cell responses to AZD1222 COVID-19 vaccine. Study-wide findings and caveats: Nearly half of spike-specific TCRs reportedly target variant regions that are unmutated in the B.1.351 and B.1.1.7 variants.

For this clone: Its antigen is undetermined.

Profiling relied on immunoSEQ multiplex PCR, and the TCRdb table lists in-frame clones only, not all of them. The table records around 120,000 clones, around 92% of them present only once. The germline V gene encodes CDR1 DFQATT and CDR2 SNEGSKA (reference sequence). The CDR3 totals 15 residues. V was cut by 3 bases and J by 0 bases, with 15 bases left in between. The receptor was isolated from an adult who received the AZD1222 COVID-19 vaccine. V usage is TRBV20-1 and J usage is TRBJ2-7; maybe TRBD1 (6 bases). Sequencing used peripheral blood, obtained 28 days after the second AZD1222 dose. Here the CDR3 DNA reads TGCAGTGCTAGTTCCCGCCAGGGGAGCTCCTACGAGCAGTACTTC. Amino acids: CSASSRQGSSYEQYF.